Included here is one T cell receptor beta chain sequence, with context. The antigen remains undetermined. The Susac syndrome patients fit the recently defined diagnostic criteria for definite or probable disease. This sample was included in a study of CD8 T cells in Susac syndrome. Trimming pared 2 bases from V and 6 bases from J, leaving 12 bases between. This CDR3 comprises 14 residues. Per germline, CDR1 SGHTA and CDR2 FQGNSA. RNA totalling about 0.45 to 1 ug underwent reverse transcription with random hexamers. TCRdb re-called the immunoSEQ multiplex PCR reads through MiXCR, storing one row per CDR3 protein. The table lists 200,000 to 300,000 distinct CDR3 sequences, 90% to 96% of them singletons. Study results and caveats: The study's TCR sequencing and HLA analysis covered a relatively small number of individuals, and the study acknowledged this.

The TCR was taken from a human donor with Susac syndrome. The chain carries TRBV7-2 and TRBJ2-3; tentatively, D is TRBD2 (7 bases). Material: CD4+ T cells from PBMCs. As DNA, the CDR3 is TGTGCCAGCAGCTTAAGGGGGGGAGGGGATACGCAGTATTTT. Its translation is CASSLRGGGDTQYF. Full variable domain (outside the CDR3, taken from reference TRBV7-2 and TRBJ2-3): GAGVSQSPSNKVTEKGKDVELRCDPISGHTALYWYRQSLGQGLEFLIYFQGNSAPDKSGLPSDRFSAERTGGSVSTLTIQRTQQEDSAVYLCASSLRGGGDTQYFGPGTRLTVL.